The table lists the clone carrying this TCR beta chain with many counts. Its antigen remains unknown. Symptoms, serum thyroxine and TRAb, thyroid ultrasound, and orbital computed tomography formed the diagnostic basis. TCR beta CDR3 regions were amplified from RNA transcripts. HTBI primers primed a first-round RT-PCR, and a second-round multiplex PCR followed. From the multiplex PCR reads, TCRdb called clonotypes with MiXCR, one entry per CDR3 protein. The sample carries a few hundred thousand distinct CDR3 sequences, just under 40% recorded once. Germline CDR1 SGHVS, CDR2 FQNEAQ. This CDR3 spans 19 amino acids. V was clipped by 3 bases and J by 2 bases; unmatched bases: 10. This entry belongs to a study of Graves' ophthalmopathy and Graves' hyperthyroidism. Regarding the study as a whole: Predictions made by the model for ophthalmopathy progression reached 70.59% sensitivity and about 72% specificity.

This clonotype was sampled from an adult man with Graves' hyperthyroidism. Sequenced material: peripheral blood or thyroid tissue (not recorded which). The chain couples TRBV7-8 to TRBJ2-5; 15 bases line up with TRBD2. The CDR3 reads CASSFEPGTSGGRQETQYF. The CDR3 DNA follows: TGTGCCAGCAGCTTCGAACCCGGGACTAGCGGGGGGCGTCAAGAGACCCAGTACTTC.